Described below is a single T cell receptor (beta chain) sequence and its context. This sample was taken from a study of blood T cell repertoires in COVID-19. The germline V gene has CDR1 MRHNA and CDR2 SNTAGT. This CDR3 is 13 amino acids long. Trimming removed 4 bases at V and 7 bases at J, with 13 bases between. Profiled with immunoSEQ multiplex PCR; TCRdb holds only in-frame clones, not every one. The sample yields around 310,000 clones, 88% seen once. The chain uses TRBV6-4 and TRBJ1-2; a weak D match, TRBD1 (6 bases). The sequencing sample was made of peripheral blood. This TCR derives from a woman aged 45-65 years with active or convalescent COVID-19. The CDR3: CASSAQGSSGYTF. The CDR3 DNA reads TGTGCCAGCAGTGCGCAGGGGAGTAGTGGCTACACCTTC.